The 14 T cell receptor beta chains below all came from one sample that was sequenced in a study of blood T cell repertoires in COVID-19. TCRdb's table, derived via immunoSEQ multiplex PCR, lists solely in-frame clones and lacks some. Counted here are 400,000 to 450,000 clones, roughly 87% occurring once; the ten biggest clones make up 0.6%. The sample comprised PBMCs or T cells enriched from blood (not recorded which). The receptors were sampled from a man younger than 30 who had recovered from COVID-19.

The rearrangement joins TRBV7-3 to TRBJ2-7; 9 nucleotides align to TRBD1. Germline V gene lookup returns CDR1 SGHTA and CDR2 FQGTGA. Trimming cost V 4 bases and J 2 bases; bases outside gene matches: 3. This CDR3 is built from 14 residues. The CDR3 loop reads CASSSGQGAYEQYF. In DNA, the CDR3 is TGTGCCAGCAGCTCGGGACAGGGCGCCTACGAGCAGTACTTC.

V is TRBV7-2 and J is TRBJ2-4; D is unresolved. Trimming took 2 bases from V and 9 from J, leaving 14 bases between them. The germline CDR1 and CDR2 sequences are SGHTA and FQGNSA. The CDR3 has 14 residues. CDR3 region: CASSLIAANGIQYF. Here the CDR3 DNA reads TGTGCCAGCAGCTTAATCGCCGCGAATGGCATTCAGTACTTC.

The chain uses TRBV24-1 and TRBJ2-7, with 8 bases identical to TRBD1. The CDR3 sequence is 14 residues long. Germline V CDR1 and CDR2: KGHDR, SFDVKD. The V gene end was trimmed by 5 bases and the J gene end by 5 bases; junction bases not matched to a gene: 7. CDR3 DNA sequence: TGTGCCACCAGTGGAGGACAGGGCTACGACGAGCAGTACTTC. Encoded protein: CATSGGQGYDEQYF.

The chain is built from TRBV2 and TRBJ2-1; 11 nucleotides agree with TRBD2. The junction had 7 bases not matched to a gene; V was cut back by 6 bases and J by 6 bases. Germline V gene data show CDR1 as SNHLY and CDR2 as FYNNEI. The CDR3 runs to 15 residues. The CDR3 DNA sequence: TGTGCCAGCAGGGGGACTAGCGGACTCTCCAATGAGCAGTTCTTC. It yields the protein CASRGTSGLSNEQFF.

This clone has more than one count but fewer than ten. This sequence joins TRBV7-9 and TRBJ2-7; D might be TRBD1 (6 bases). CDR3 size: 16 residues. V lost 1 base to trimming and J lost 0 bases, with 13 bases between them. The V gene's germline CDR1 is SEHNR and CDR2 FQNEAQ (reference sequence). The CDR3 coding sequence is TGTGCCAGCAGCTTAGGTTCCGGGACACACTCCTACGAGCAGTACTTC. Protein product: CASSLGSGTHSYEQYF.

The J gene is TRBJ1-1, the V gene TRBV5-1; no firm D call. Trimming removed 0 bases at V and 2 bases at J, with 8 bases between. This CDR3 is built from 14 residues. Germline-derived CDR1 and CDR2 are SGHRS and YFSETQ. The CDR3 protein is CASSLVPGNTEAFF. The CDR3 DNA is TGCGCCAGCAGCTTGGTTCCCGGTAACACTGAAGCTTTCTTT.

The rearrangement links TRBV9 to TRBJ1-2, with a weak D call TRBD1 (5 bases). This CDR3 comprises 15 residues. CDR1 is SGDLS and CDR2 is YYNGEE in the germline V gene. Trimming took 4 bases from V and 0 from J, leaving 13 bases between them. CDR3 sequence: CASSPWTRPNYGYTF. The CDR3 DNA reads TGTGCCAGCAGCCCATGGACACGACCTAACTATGGCTACACCTTC.

The CDR3 DNA sequence: TGTGCCAGCAGTGTCGGCGGGAATGAGCAGTTCTTC. It specifies CASSVGGNEQFF. This chain joins TRBV2 and TRBJ2-1, with a possible D match to TRBD2 (5 bases). CDR1 is SNHLY and CDR2 is FYNNEI in the germline V gene. With 4 bases removed from V and 7 bases from J, the gap between germline ends came to 8 bases. The CDR3 is 12 amino acids.

This clone has only one observation. V gene TRBV19 combines with J gene TRBJ1-1, with 7 bases lining up with TRBD1. CDR3 length equals 12 residues. V was pared by 9 bases and J by 6 bases, with 7 bases of the junction left unmatched. The germline gives CDR1 LNHDA, CDR2 SQIVND (reference sequence). CDR3 region: CASGNRGAEAFF. The CDR3 DNA reads TGTGCCAGCGGAAACAGGGGTGCTGAAGCTTTCTTT. Based on the CDR3 plus reference TRBV19 and TRBJ1-1, the full variable domain is DGGITQSPKYLFRKEGQNVTLSCEQNLNHDAMYWYRQDPGQGLRLIYYSQIVNDFQKGDIAEGYSVSREKKESFPLTVTSAQKNPTAFYLCASGNRGAEAFFGQGTRLTVV.

V gene TRBV5-1 combines with J gene TRBJ1-6, with D maybe TRBD1 (6 bases). Germline values: CDR1 SGHRS, CDR2 YFSETQ. The CDR3 loop spans 16 amino acids. V was trimmed by 1 base and J by 4 bases, leaving 12 bases between them. CDR3 loop: CASSLSGAPYNSPLHF. The CDR3 coding sequence is TGCGCCAGCAGCTTGTCAGGGGCGCCATATAATTCACCCCTCCACTTT.

The gene calls are TRBV18 and TRBJ1-2; 7 nucleotides agree with TRBD1. Germline CDR1 is KGHSH and CDR2 is LQKENI. After removal of 3 bases from V and 5 bases from J, the junction contained 6 bases not matched to a gene. The CDR3 covers 14 residues. The CDR3 spells CASSPSDRVYGYTF. CDR3 DNA: TGTGCCAGCTCACCCTCCGACAGGGTTTATGGCTACACCTTC.

This clone was seen just once. The rearrangement links TRBV7-8 to TRBJ2-3; 8 nucleotides agree with TRBD2. The V and J ends lost 0 bases and 0 bases, in that order; junction bases with no gene match: 14. Germline CDR1 is SGHVS and CDR2 is FQNEAQ. The CDR3 runs to 20 residues. CDR3 in DNA: TGTGCCAGCAGCTTAGCAGTTAAAGCGGGGGCCAAAAAAAGCACAGATACGCAGTATTTT. Protein sequence: CASSLAVKAGAKKSTDTQYF.

The rearrangement uses TRBV7-9 and TRBJ1-2; 8 bases line up with TRBD1. V lost 1 base, J lost 3 bases, and 7 bases stayed unmatched. This CDR3 has 16 amino acids. Germline lookup yields CDR1 SEHNR and CDR2 FQNEAQ (reference sequence). The CDR3 here is CASSLVKAGGYYGYTF. The CDR3 DNA reads as TGTGCCAGCAGCTTAGTGAAGGCAGGGGGCTACTATGGCTACACCTTC.

The chain carries TRBV4-1 and TRBJ2-1, with 8 nucleotides matching TRBD1. V lost 4 bases, J lost 3 bases, and 8 bases stayed unmatched. Germline lookup yields CDR1 MGHRA and CDR2 YSYEKL. The CDR3 extends over 16 amino acids. The CDR3 reads CASSLLGDRNYNEQFF. The CDR3 DNA reads as TGCGCCAGCAGCCTGCTGGGGGACAGGAACTACAATGAGCAGTTCTTC.